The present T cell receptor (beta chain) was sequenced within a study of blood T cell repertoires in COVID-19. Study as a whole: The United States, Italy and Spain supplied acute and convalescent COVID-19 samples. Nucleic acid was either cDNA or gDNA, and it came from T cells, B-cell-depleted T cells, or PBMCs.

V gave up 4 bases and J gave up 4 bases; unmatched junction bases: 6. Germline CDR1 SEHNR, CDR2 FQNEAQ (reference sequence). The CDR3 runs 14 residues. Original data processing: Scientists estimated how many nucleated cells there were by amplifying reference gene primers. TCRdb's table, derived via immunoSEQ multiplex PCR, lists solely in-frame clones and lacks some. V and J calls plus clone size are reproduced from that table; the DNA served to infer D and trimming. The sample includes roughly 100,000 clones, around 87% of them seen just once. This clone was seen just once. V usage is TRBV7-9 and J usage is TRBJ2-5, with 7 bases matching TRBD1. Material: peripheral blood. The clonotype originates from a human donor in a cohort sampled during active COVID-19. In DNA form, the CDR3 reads TGTGCCAGCAGCTACCCGACAGGGTCAGAGACCCAGTACTTC. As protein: CASSYPTGSETQYF. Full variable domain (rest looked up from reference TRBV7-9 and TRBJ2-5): DTGVSQNPRHKITKRGQNVTFRCDPISEHNRLYWYRQTLGQGPEFLTYFQNEAQLEKSRLLSDRFSAERPKGSFSTLEIQRTEQGDSAMYLCASSYPTGSETQYFGPGTRLLVL.